These 29 T cell receptor beta chains came from one sample sequenced in a study of T cell responses to AZD1222 COVID-19 vaccine. Data came from immunoSEQ multiplex PCR; TCRdb stores just in-frame clones and leaves some out. The sample includes around 150,000 clones, 80% to 95% of them seen just once. This specimen was peripheral blood, taken 28 days after the second AZD1222 dose. The receptors originated from an adult who received the AZD1222 COVID-19 vaccine.

The chain links TRBV5-6 to TRBJ2-5; 7 positions agree with TRBD1. Trimming cost V 5 bases and J 2 bases; bases outside gene matches: 9. CDR1 and CDR2 (germline): SGHDT, YYEEEE. The CDR3 spans 15 residues. CDR3 coding DNA: TGTGCCAGCAGTCCGACTCCGGGACAGCAAGAGACCCAGTACTTC. Protein sequence: CASSPTPGQQETQYF.

The chain uses TRBV4-3 and TRBJ2-1; TRBD2 matches 13 bases. Trimming took 0 bases from V and 6 from J; bases not matched to a gene: 2. The CDR3 runs to 16 residues. Looked up from germline, CDR1 is LGHNA and CDR2 is YSLEER. DNA for the CDR3: TGCGCCAGCAGCCAAGATCGGACTAGCGGGAGCAATGAGCAGTTCTTC. Protein: CASSQDRTSGSNEQFF.

The chain is built from TRBV27 and TRBJ2-2; TRBD1 or TRBD2 may be the D gene (6 bases each). Germline lookup yields CDR1 MNHEY and CDR2 SMNVEV (reference sequence). The CDR3 spans 15 residues. Trimming cost V 8 bases and J 0 bases, with 13 bases left between them. The CDR3 DNA reads TGTGCCAGCGGGGCCCGGGGGCCGAACACCGGGGAGCTGTTTTTT. Its translation is CASGARGPNTGELFF.

This chain joins TRBV28 and TRBJ1-2; weak D call: TRBD1 (6 bases). CDR1 and CDR2 from the germline V gene are MDHEN and SYDVKM. The CDR3 length is 16 residues. V lost 4 bases, J lost 1 base, and 16 bases lay in between. CDR3 protein: CASSSPGTLLNYGYTF. The CDR3, as DNA: TGTGCCAGCAGTTCCCCCGGGACACTCCTTAACTATGGCTACACCTTC.

This chain uses TRBV9 with TRBJ2-1; 12 nucleotides align to TRBD2. V lost 4 bases and J lost 6; bases outside the gene matches: 5. The CDR3 totals 15 residues. Germline loops: CDR1 SGDLS, CDR2 YYNGEE. This CDR3 is CASSPTSGRTNEQFF. DNA for the CDR3: TGTGCCAGCAGCCCTACTAGCGGGAGGACCAATGAGCAGTTCTTC. Full variable domain (missing parts from reference TRBV9 and TRBJ2-1): DSGVTQTPKHLITATGQRVTLRCSPRSGDLSVYWYQQSLDQGLQFLIQYYNGEERAKGNILERFSAQQFPDLHSELNLSSLELGDSALYFCASSPTSGRTNEQFFGPGTRLTVL.

V gene TRBV5-6 combines with J gene TRBJ2-1, with TRBD1 matching over 7 bases. The junction had 10 bases not matched to a gene; V was cut back by 4 bases and J by 6 bases. CDR1 is SGHDT and CDR2 is YYEEEE in the germline V gene. The CDR3 runs 15 residues. CDR3 DNA: TGTGCCAGCAGCGAATTTACAGGGGAAACCAATGAGCAGTTCTTC. Its protein product is CASSEFTGETNEQFF.

This chain joins TRBV27 and TRBJ2-7; the D is unclear. The V end was cut by 4 bases, the J end by 1 base, with 11 bases between. This CDR3 spans 14 amino acids. The germline gives CDR1 MNHEY, CDR2 SMNVEV (reference sequence). The CDR3 is CASSWDGTSYEQYF. The CDR3 DNA is TGTGCCAGCAGTTGGGATGGTACTTCCTACGAGCAGTACTTC.

This chain connects TRBV30 to TRBJ1-6; TRBD1 aligns across 7 bases. V lost 4 bases and J lost 3; bases outside the gene matches: 12. The CDR3 contains 17 residues. Germline V gene data show CDR1 as GTSNPN and CDR2 as SVGIG (reference sequence). The CDR3 spells CAWTQDRRVFYNSPLHF. DNA for the CDR3: TGTGCCTGGACCCAGGACAGGAGGGTTTTCTATAATTCACCCCTCCACTTT.

Here the CDR3 reads CASSERGFDYGYTF. CDR3 coding DNA: TGTGCCAGCAGCGAACGGGGGTTTGACTATGGCTACACCTTC. The chain uses TRBV7-9 and TRBJ1-2, with D tentatively TRBD1 (5 bases). Trimming took off 5 bases at V and 3 bases at J, with 13 bases between the two ends. This CDR3 spans 14 amino acids. Germline V gene data show CDR1 as SEHNR and CDR2 as FQNEAQ (reference sequence).

CDR3 amino acids: CASSSQGAQNTGELFF. The DNA of the CDR3 is TGTGCCAGCAGCTCACAGGGGGCACAGAACACCGGGGAGCTGTTTTTT. The V and J genes are TRBV5-5 and TRBJ2-2; the match to TRBD1 covers 9 bases. Germline V gene sequence: CDR1 SGHKS, CDR2 YYEKEE (reference sequence). Losses at the gene ends were 3 bases for V and 1 base for J; bases not matched to a gene: 4. This CDR3 has 16 amino acids.

Of note for this clone: Other DNA variants within this sample encode the same CDR3. The CDR3 here is CSASGTSGYNEQFF. The CDR3 nucleotides are TGCAGTGCTAGTGGGACTAGCGGTTACAATGAGCAGTTCTTC. The chain links TRBV20-1 to TRBJ2-1; TRBD2 agrees at 11 bases. Germline loops: CDR1 DFQATT, CDR2 SNEGSKA (reference sequence). This CDR3 spans 14 amino acids. Trimming cost V 3 bases and J 4 bases; bases outside gene matches: 2.

V usage is TRBV7-2 and J usage is TRBJ1-1; D remains ambiguous. Germline V gene sequence: CDR1 SGHTA, CDR2 FQGNSA. The CDR3 has 13 residues. Deletions cut 5 bases from V and 1 base from J, with 8 bases between. The CDR3 coding sequence is TGTGCCAGCAGCCTTCGGGGGAACACTGAAGCTTTCTTT. It translates to CASSLRGNTEAFF.

This chain links TRBV7-2 with TRBJ2-7; tentatively, D is TRBD2 (6 bases). Per germline, CDR1 SGHTA and CDR2 FQGNSA. Trimming pared 3 bases from V and 3 bases from J, leaving 12 bases between. This CDR3 has 14 residues. The CDR3 coding sequence is TGTGCCAGCAGCTTTTTGACGGGAGTCTACGAGCAGTACTTC. It is translated as CASSFLTGVYEQYF.

The chain joins TRBV6-5 to TRBJ1-3; D is uncertain. Trimming cost V 0 bases and J 2 bases, with 8 bases left between them. Germline CDR1 is MNHEY and CDR2 is SVGAGI. The CDR3 has 15 amino acids. The CDR3 loop reads CASSYSGEAGNTIYF. The CDR3 DNA reads as TGTGCCAGCAGTTACTCGGGTGAGGCTGGAAACACCATATATTTT.

The rearrangement uses TRBV27 and TRBJ1-1; D is uncertain. V lost 5 bases and J lost 0, with 13 bases in between. Per the germline V gene, CDR1 is MNHEY and CDR2 is SMNVEV (reference sequence). This CDR3 spans 15 amino acids. DNA of the CDR3: TGTGCCAGCAGTCCTTCGGCGGGTATGAACACTGAAGCTTTCTTT. It yields the protein CASSPSAGMNTEAFF.

The genes are TRBV7-2 and TRBJ1-2; the match to TRBD1 covers 10 bases. The CDR3 is made up of 15 amino acids. In germline, CDR1 is SGHTA, CDR2 FQGNSA. The trim removed 1 base at V and 7 bases at J, leaving 6 bases unmatched. The CDR3 DNA is TGTGCCAGCAGCTTAGAGAGACAGGGGGCGCTTGGCTACACCTTC. Protein product: CASSLERQGALGYTF. Supplemented by reference TRBV7-2 and TRBJ1-2, the full variable domain reads GAGVSQSPSNKVTEKGKDVELRCDPISGHTALYWYRQSLGQGLEFLIYFQGNSAPDKSGLPSDRFSAERTGGSVSTLTIQRTQQEDSAVYLCASSLERQGALGYTFGSGTRLTVV.

V is TRBV19 and J is TRBJ1-1, with 7 bases aligning to TRBD1. Trimming cost V 3 bases and J 5 bases; bases outside gene matches: 9. The CDR3 extends over 15 amino acids. Germline V gene lookup returns CDR1 LNHDA and CDR2 SQIVND (reference sequence). CDR3 sequence (DNA): TGTGCCAGTAGTATTCAGGGGGACGGGGTTACTGAAGCTTTCTTT. Its protein product is CASSIQGDGVTEAFF.

The rearrangement uses TRBV4-1 and TRBJ2-7; tentative D call: TRBD1 (5 bases). Trimming removed 0 bases at V and 3 bases at J, with 6 bases between. Germline CDR1 reads MGHRA; CDR2 reads YSYEKL. CDR3 length equals 13 residues. The CDR3 DNA sequence: TGCGCCAGCAGCCAAGAGCAGGGCTACGAGCAGTACTTC. Translating it yields CASSQEQGYEQYF.

The gene calls are TRBV28 and TRBJ1-5, with unresolved D. The germline gives CDR1 MDHEN, CDR2 SYDVKM. Trimming removed 3 bases from V and 6 bases from J, with 15 bases in between. The length of the CDR3 is 15 residues. The CDR3 nucleotides are TGTGCCAGCAGTTTCGGCCAGGAGCTTATTCAGCCCCAGCATTTT. It codes for CASSFGQELIQPQHF.

This rearrangement joins TRBV27 to TRBJ1-2, with unresolved D. There are 19 residues in the CDR3. The ends were cut back, 6 bases at V and 4 bases at J, with 30 bases in the middle. In germline, CDR1 is MNHEY, CDR2 SMNVEV (reference sequence). For the CDR3, the DNA is TGTGCCAGCAGCTCCGCGGCCCGTCAGACCCTCCGAAAATTCTATGGCTACACCTTC. Translated, it gives CASSSAARQTLRKFYGYTF.

The chain carries TRBV28 and TRBJ2-7, with 9 bases matching TRBD2. The CDR3 length is 16 residues. The V and J ends lost 3 bases and 0 bases, in that order; junction bases with no gene match: 6. Germline CDR1 and CDR2: MDHEN and SYDVKM. The CDR3 protein is CASSFEAGGSSYEQYF. The DNA for the CDR3 is TGTGCCAGCAGTTTCGAAGCGGGAGGTAGCTCCTACGAGCAGTACTTC.

The DNA of the CDR3 is TGTGCCAGCAGCCAAGATACCCGTGAATTGTACTTC. This gives the protein CASSQDTRELYF. The chain has TRBV3-1 (or the pseudogene TRBV3-2) and TRBJ2-7, with D unresolved. The CDR3 spans 12 residues. Germline CDR1 is LGHDT and CDR2 is YNNKEL (reference sequence). V lost 0 bases and J 12 bases, leaving 12 bases between the germline ends.

This rearrangement joins TRBV25-1 to TRBJ2-7; no clear D. CDR1 and CDR2 (germline): MGHDK, SYGVNS. V lost 3 bases to trimming and J lost 3 bases, with 9 bases between them. There are 13 residues in the CDR3. The CDR3 region is CASSDLYGYEQYF. In nucleotides, the CDR3 is TGTGCCAGCAGTGACCTGTATGGCTACGAGCAGTACTTC.

J is TRBJ1-3 and V is TRBV28; D not certain. The V and J ends lost 4 bases and 8 bases respectively, with 6 bases between them. The CDR3 runs 11 residues. The germline V gene encodes CDR1 MDHEN and CDR2 SYDVKM. The CDR3 DNA follows: TGTGCCAGCAGTTCACAGTACACCATATATTTT. This translates into CASSSQYTIYF.

The chain couples TRBV21-1 to TRBJ1-4; the table's TRBD1 call for D was not verified on the DNA. TRBV21-1 represents a pseudogene. This CDR3 has 14 amino acids. CDR3 sequence (DNA): TGTGCCAGCAGCAGAACAGGGACTAATGAAAAACTGTTTTTT. Translation gives CASSRTGTNEKLFF.

The chain is built from TRBV5-8 and TRBJ1-4; D remains ambiguous. The CDR3 runs to 12 residues. CDR1 and CDR2 (germline): SGHTS, YDEGEE. The V gene lost 2 bases and the J gene lost 6 bases, with 5 bases spanning the gap. Here the CDR3 reads CASSFPYEKLFF. CDR3 sequence (DNA): TGTGCCAGCAGCTTTCCTTATGAAAAACTGTTTTTT.

The chain links TRBV6-5 to TRBJ2-7; tentative D call: TRBD1 (5 bases). Germline CDR1 and CDR2: MNHEY and SVGAGI. The CDR3 is 16 amino acids. Trimming removed 0 bases at V and 3 bases at J, with 15 bases between. In nucleotides, the CDR3 is TGTGCCAGCAGTTACTCCAGGGCCTCGGCCTTCTACGAGCAGTACTTC. Residues: CASSYSRASAFYEQYF.

This chain uses TRBV29-1 with TRBJ1-1, with TRBD1 identical over 9 bases. Trimming at V came to 7 bases and at J to 2 bases, leaving 5 bases not matched to a gene. Germline CDR1 SQVTM, CDR2 ANQGSEA. There are 13 residues in the CDR3. In nucleotides, the CDR3 is TGCAGCGCTGGACAGGGGAGAAACACTGAAGCTTTCTTT. Its translation is CSAGQGRNTEAFF.

The chain is built from TRBV18 and TRBJ1-1; D possibly corresponds to TRBD1 (5 bases). With 3 bases removed from V and 7 bases from J, the gap between germline ends came to 15 bases. Germline loops: CDR1 KGHSH, CDR2 LQKENI. The CDR3 is 14 amino acids. The CDR3 nucleotides read TGTGCCAGCTCACCGGCGGACAAGCCGAATGAAGCTTTCTTT. This codes for CASSPADKPNEAFF.